The 14 T cell receptor beta chains reported below all come from one sample, sequenced in a study of blood T cell repertoires in COVID-19. The table came from immunoSEQ multiplex PCR; TCRdb's copy has only in-frame clones and leaves some out. The sample lists some 200,000 clones, around 86% occurring once. Sequences were obtained from peripheral blood. Receptors were obtained from a woman in her forties with acute or convalescent COVID-19.

This clone was counted only a few times. The gene calls are TRBV20-1 and TRBJ1-5; no reliable D call. V was cut by 3 bases and J by 3 bases, with 12 bases left in between. In germline, CDR1 is DFQATT, CDR2 SNEGSKA (reference sequence). This CDR3 spans 14 amino acids. DNA for the CDR3: TGCAGTGCTAGTAAGAACAGAGACAATCAGCCCCAGCATTTT. Encoded protein: CSASKNRDNQPQHF.

V usage is TRBV7-3 and J usage is TRBJ2-3; the D gene is possibly TRBD2 (5 bases). V was trimmed by 5 bases and J by 0 bases, leaving 12 bases between them. The CDR3 runs 15 residues. Germline values: CDR1 SGHTA, CDR2 FQGTGA. The CDR3: CASSPRTGSTDTQYF. The DNA for the CDR3 is TGTGCCAGCAGCCCGCGGACTGGTAGCACAGATACGCAGTATTTT.

The chain combines TRBV20-1 with TRBJ2-3; D not certain. Germline CDR1 DFQATT, CDR2 SNEGSKA (reference sequence). CDR3 length equals 11 residues. Trimming removed 4 bases at V and 6 bases at J, with 8 bases between. CDR3: CSAKTADTQYF. The CDR3 DNA is TGCAGTGCTAAAACAGCTGATACGCAGTATTTT.

The V call is TRBV16, the J call TRBJ2-7; 9 nucleotides align to TRBD1. The CDR3 consists of 15 residues. CDR1 and CDR2 from the germline V gene are KGHSY and FQNENV. J lost 5 bases, V lost 4 bases, and 9 bases had no gene match. The CDR3 spells CASSLFWGQGHEQYF. Written as DNA, the CDR3 is TGTGCCAGCAGCCTTTTTTGGGGACAGGGCCACGAGCAGTACTTC. Filled out from reference TRBV16 and TRBJ2-7, the complete variable domain reads GEEVAQTPKHLVRGEGQKAKLYCAPIKGHSYVFWYQQVLKNEFKFLISFQNENVFDETGMPKERFSAKCLPNSPCSLEIQATKLEDSAVYFCASSLFWGQGHEQYFGPGTRLTVT.

The V and J genes are TRBV7-2 and TRBJ2-3; D remains unclear. The CDR3 is 13 residues long. Germline CDR1 SGHTA, CDR2 FQGNSA. Between the trimmed V and J ends, which lost 2 bases and 2 bases, there was a span of 5 bases. The CDR3 sequence is CASSLPNTDTQYF. The CDR3, as DNA: TGTGCCAGCAGCTTACCAAACACAGATACGCAGTATTTT.

The table lists this clone with a count of one. The CDR3 DNA reads TGTGCCGTCGAGGGACTAGCCGGGGACACAGATACGCAGTATTTT. This translates into CAVEGLAGDTDTQYF. The chain carries TRBV18 and TRBJ2-3; TRBD2 matches at 9 bases. Losses at the gene ends were 11 bases for V and 2 bases for J; bases not matched to a gene: 11. Germline assignment: CDR1 KGHSH and CDR2 LQKENI. The CDR3 spans 15 residues.

The chain joins TRBV6-5 to TRBJ2-7; 7 bases agree with TRBD2. The CDR3 loop spans 13 amino acids. In germline, CDR1 is MNHEY, CDR2 SVGAGI. The V segment lost 7 bases and the J segment 3 bases; nucleotides outside the gene matches: 6. In DNA form, the CDR3 reads TGTGCCAGCAATCAGCGGGATTACTACGAGCAGTACTTC. Its protein product is CASNQRDYYEQYF.

The genes are TRBV28 and TRBJ1-5; D might be TRBD1 (6 bases). Trimming removed 7 bases at V and 3 bases at J, with 16 bases between. The germline gives CDR1 MDHEN, CDR2 SYDVKM. The CDR3 spans 15 residues. CDR3 nucleotide sequence: TGTGCCAGCATCCCGGTCGGGGGGCTCAATCAGCCCCAGCATTTT. Its protein product is CASIPVGGLNQPQHF.

This clone is a singleton in its sample. The V gene is TRBV9, the J gene TRBJ1-6; 8 positions match TRBD1. Germline assignment: CDR1 SGDLS and CDR2 YYNGEE. With 5 bases clipped from V and 7 bases from J, the junction kept 14 bases outside the gene matches. The CDR3 is 17 residues long. The CDR3 region has the DNA TGTGCCAGCAGTTTTTTGGGGCAGGGGGCTCCGAATTCACCCCTCCACTTT. This sequence encodes CASSFLGQGAPNSPLHF.

This clone appeared a single time. The chain links TRBV3-1 (or the pseudogene TRBV3-2) to TRBJ1-4, with D possibly matching TRBD1 (5 bases). The V and J ends lost 4 bases and 3 bases respectively, with 9 bases between them. Germline CDR1 and CDR2: LGHDT and YNNKEL (reference sequence). The CDR3 runs 14 residues. In DNA form, the CDR3 reads TGTGCCAGCAGCCTGACAGCGTCTAATGAAAAACTGTTTTTT. Translating it yields CASSLTASNEKLFF.

This clone was seen only a few times. CDR3 protein: CASSLVQTDYGYTF. The CDR3 DNA follows: TGTGCCAGCAGCTTGGTACAAACCGACTATGGCTACACCTTC. The rearrangement links TRBV5-4 to TRBJ1-2; D is undetermined. There are 14 residues in the CDR3. Trimming removed 0 bases at V and 3 bases at J, with 9 bases between. CDR1 is SGHNT and CDR2 is YYREEE in the germline V gene (reference sequence).

The rearrangement joins TRBV3-1 (or the pseudogene TRBV3-2) to TRBJ2-3, with TRBD2 as a possible D gene (5 bases). CDR1 is LGHDT and CDR2 is YNNKEL in the germline V gene (reference sequence). The CDR3 has 13 residues. V was clipped by 6 bases and J by 3 bases, with 10 bases between them. CDR3 in amino acids: CASRRSETDTQYF. CDR3 nucleotides: TGTGCCAGCAGACGTAGCGAGACAGATACGCAGTATTTT.

In DNA form, the CDR3 reads TGTGCCAGCTCCCAGGGGTTACCCATGAACACTGAAGCTTTCTTT. Protein sequence: CASSQGLPMNTEAFF. J is TRBJ1-1 and V is TRBV18, with D maybe TRBD1 (6 bases). Germline assignment: CDR1 KGHSH and CDR2 LQKENI. This CDR3 contains 15 residues. Between the trimmed V and J ends, which lost 6 bases and 0 bases, there was a span of 14 bases.

J is TRBJ1-1 and V is TRBV6-5; 7 nucleotides align to TRBD1. Germline trimming cut 5 bases from V and 1 base from J; bases unmatched to any gene: 1. Germline CDR1 and CDR2: MNHEY and SVGAGI. This CDR3 spans 13 amino acids. As DNA, the CDR3 is TGTGCCAGCAGTCGGACAGGGAACACTGAAGCTTTCTTT. Its protein product is CASSRTGNTEAFF.